Listed below are T cell receptor beta chains from one sample, sequenced in a study of shared clonotypes between healthy human individuals. Using immunoSEQ multiplex PCR, the repertoire was profiled, and TCRdb retains in-frame clones only, with some absent. Altogether roughly 570,000 clones are present, roughly 98% being singletons, with the ten largest covering 0.3%. Sequenced: naive CD8+ T cells sorted from blood. The source is a man younger than 40 in good health. CDR3s include the opening cysteine and the closing phenylalanine or tryptophan. A D gene is named only where the DNA matches it firmly. Clone size is given for some rows only: seen once, a few or many times, or a class if the clone is expanded.

abundance: once; v_gene: TRBV27; d_gene: .; j_gene: TRBJ2-7; CDR3nt: TGTGCCAGCAGTTTTTCCCAGGGATCCTACGAGCAGTACTTC; CDR3aa: CASSFSQGSYEQYF
abundance: .; v_gene: TRBV28; d_gene: TRBD1; j_gene: TRBJ1-2; CDR3nt: TGTGCCAGCAGTTTATGGTCCAGGGGGAATGGCTACACCTTC; CDR3aa: CASSLWSRGNGYTF
abundance: .; v_gene: TRBV5-1; d_gene: .; j_gene: TRBJ2-3; CDR3nt: TGCGCCAGCAGCTTTTCCCTGAGAATTGGAGGCACAGATACGCAGTATTTT; CDR3aa: CASSFSLRIGGTDTQYF
abundance: .; v_gene: TRBV9; d_gene: TRBD2; j_gene: TRBJ2-5; CDR3nt: TGTGCCAGCAGCGTAGGGGGACTAGCCGGAGAGACCCAGTACTTC; CDR3aa: CASSVGGLAGETQYF
abundance: .; v_gene: TRBV29-1; d_gene: .; j_gene: TRBJ2-1; CDR3nt: TGCAGTGCTCTATCTGGCAATGAGCAGTTCTTC; CDR3aa: CSALSGNEQFF
abundance: .; v_gene: TRBV7-8; d_gene: TRBD2; j_gene: TRBJ2-1; CDR3nt: TGTGCCAGCAGCTTGGCGGGAGGGCCTAATGAGCAGTTCTTC; CDR3aa: CASSLAGGPNEQFF
abundance: .; v_gene: TRBV30; d_gene: .; j_gene: TRBJ1-4; CDR3nt: TGTGCCTGGAGTGTGGGGAGCAATGAAAAACTGTTTTTT; CDR3aa: CAWSVGSNEKLFF
abundance: .; v_gene: TRBV9; d_gene: TRBD2; j_gene: TRBJ2-7; CDR3nt: TGTGCCAGCAAGGGGTCGGGAGGAGAGCAGTACTTC; CDR3aa: CASKGSGGEQYF
abundance: .; v_gene: TRBV7-9; d_gene: .; j_gene: TRBJ2-2; CDR3nt: TGTGCCAGCAGCCCAACGCTAGGATCCGGGGAGCTGTTTTTT; CDR3aa: CASSPTLGSGELFF
abundance: .; v_gene: TRBV5-1; d_gene: TRBD1; j_gene: TRBJ2-7; CDR3nt: TGCGCCAGCAGCTCCCGGACAGGGGGCTTCTACGAGCAGTACTTC; CDR3aa: CASSSRTGGFYEQYF
abundance: .; v_gene: TRBV2; d_gene: .; j_gene: TRBJ2-7; CDR3nt: TGTGCCAGCAGTGGGTGGGATCAGAACTACGAGCAGTACTTC; CDR3aa: CASSGWDQNYEQYF
abundance: .; v_gene: TRBV6-1; d_gene: .; j_gene: TRBJ2-7; CDR3nt: TGTGCCAGCAGTGAAGGGGCGGGTTCCTACGAGCAGTACTTC; CDR3aa: CASSEGAGSYEQYF
abundance: .; v_gene: TRBV9; d_gene: TRBD2; j_gene: TRBJ2-3; CDR3nt: TGTGCCAGCAGCGTTTTAGCGGGAGGGCTTTACACAGATACGCAGTATTTT; CDR3aa: CASSVLAGGLYTDTQYF
abundance: .; v_gene: TRBV4-1; d_gene: TRBD1; j_gene: TRBJ2-7; CDR3nt: TGCGCCAGCAGCCAAGGAGGGACAGGGGGCTTCTACGAGCAGTACTTC; CDR3aa: CASSQGGTGGFYEQYF
abundance: .; v_gene: TRBV7-2; d_gene: TRBD1; j_gene: TRBJ1-2; CDR3nt: TGTGCCAGCAGCTCTTTGACAGGGGGCTACTATGGCTACACCTTC; CDR3aa: CASSSLTGGYYGYTF
abundance: .; v_gene: TRBV15; d_gene: .; j_gene: TRBJ1-1; CDR3nt: TGTGCCACCAGGCCGGACCTGAACACTGAAGCTTTCTTT; CDR3aa: CATRPDLNTEAFF
abundance: .; v_gene: TRBV7-9; d_gene: TRBD1; j_gene: TRBJ2-1; CDR3nt: TGTGCCAGCACTCCCATGGGACAGGGACGGAATGAGCAGTTCTTC; CDR3aa: CASTPMGQGRNEQFF
abundance: .; v_gene: TRBV5-6; d_gene: .; j_gene: TRBJ2-7; CDR3nt: TGTGCCAGCAGCTTGGGACAGGAGAGATACGAGCAGTACTTC; CDR3aa: CASSLGQERYEQYF
abundance: .; v_gene: TRBV7-9; d_gene: TRBD2; j_gene: TRBJ2-1; CDR3nt: TGTGCCAGCAGCTTAGGGCTAGCGGGAGTTGATGAGCAGTTCTTC; CDR3aa: CASSLGLAGVDEQFF
abundance: .; v_gene: TRBV10-2; d_gene: .; j_gene: TRBJ2-7; CDR3nt: TGCGCCACCCTATGGCAGGGTGCTCGCGAGCAGTACTTC; CDR3aa: CATLWQGAREQYF
abundance: .; v_gene: TRBV28; d_gene: .; j_gene: TRBJ2-7; CDR3nt: TGTGCCAGTTTTGGGGGCCCTACCTACGAGCAGTACTTC; CDR3aa: CASFGGPTYEQYF
abundance: .; v_gene: TRBV27; d_gene: .; j_gene: TRBJ2-2; CDR3nt: TGTGCCAGCCGGGACGGTTACACCGGGGAGCTGTTTTTT; CDR3aa: CASRDGYTGELFF
abundance: .; v_gene: TRBV10-3; d_gene: .; j_gene: TRBJ1-4; CDR3nt: TGTGCCATCAGTGAGGGTGGAAATGAAAAACTGTTTTTT; CDR3aa: CAISEGGNEKLFF
abundance: .; v_gene: TRBV11-2; d_gene: .; j_gene: TRBJ2-7; CDR3nt: TGTGCCAGCAGCTCCCCGTTTGGGGACTCCTACGAGCAGTACTTC; CDR3aa: CASSSPFGDSYEQYF
abundance: .; v_gene: TRBV29-1; d_gene: .; j_gene: TRBJ1-1; CDR3nt: TGCAGCGTCCCTACAGATAAGGCGGCTTTCTTT; CDR3aa: CSVPTDKAAFF
abundance: .; v_gene: TRBV27; d_gene: .; j_gene: TRBJ2-2; CDR3nt: TGTGCCAGCAGTTCTTCAAGGGCCGGGGAGCTGTTTTTT; CDR3aa: CASSSSRAGELFF
abundance: .; v_gene: TRBV28; d_gene: TRBD2; j_gene: TRBJ2-1; CDR3nt: TGTGCCAGCAGTCCCGCCCTAGCTTCGGGAGGGCCCTATGAGCAGTTCTTC; CDR3aa: CASSPALASGGPYEQFF
abundance: .; v_gene: TRBV7-9; d_gene: TRBD1; j_gene: TRBJ2-1; CDR3nt: TGTGCCAGCAGCTTTAAGGCCGGGGACAGGGTCTGGGGTAATGAGCAGTTCTTC; CDR3aa: CASSFKAGDRVWGNEQFF
abundance: .; v_gene: TRBV29-1; d_gene: TRBD1; j_gene: TRBJ2-7; CDR3nt: TGCAGTGGGACAGACACCTACGAGCAGTACTTC; CDR3aa: CSGTDTYEQYF
abundance: .; v_gene: TRBV2; d_gene: .; j_gene: TRBJ2-3; CDR3nt: TGTGCCAGCAGGCGATCCGGGGGATACACAGATACGCAGTATTTT; CDR3aa: CASRRSGGYTDTQYF
abundance: .; v_gene: TRBV27; d_gene: TRBD2; j_gene: TRBJ2-7; CDR3nt: TGTGCCAGCAGTGCCTCGAGCGGGAGCTACGAGCAGTACTTC; CDR3aa: CASSASSGSYEQYF
abundance: .; v_gene: TRBV4-2; d_gene: TRBD2; j_gene: TRBJ2-7; CDR3nt: TGTGCCAGCAGCCCTAGTGTTCTAGCGGCAACCTACGAGCAGTACTTC; CDR3aa: CASSPSVLAATYEQYF
abundance: .; v_gene: TRBV5-5; d_gene: .; j_gene: TRBJ1-1; CDR3nt: TGTGCCAGCAGCTTGGCAACCGGGCCTTACTCGACTGAAGCTTTCTTT; CDR3aa: CASSLATGPYSTEAFF
abundance: .; v_gene: TRBV5-1; d_gene: TRBD1; j_gene: TRBJ2-7; CDR3nt: TGCGCCAGCAGCACGGGACAGGGTAACTACGAGCAGTACTTC; CDR3aa: CASSTGQGNYEQYF
abundance: once; v_gene: TRBV7-9; d_gene: .; j_gene: TRBJ1-2; CDR3nt: TGTGCCAGCAGCTTTGGACCTCTCCAGGAGGAGTCCGTCACCTTC; CDR3aa: CASSFGPLQEESVTF
abundance: once; v_gene: TRBV27; d_gene: .; j_gene: TRBJ2-7; CDR3nt: TGTGCCAGCAGTCCGGGGACTTTCTACGAGCAGTACTTC; CDR3aa: CASSPGTFYEQYF
abundance: .; v_gene: TRBV6-5; d_gene: TRBD2; j_gene: TRBJ2-1; CDR3nt: TGTGCCAGCAGTTACAGGCTAGCGGGAGAGCGTTATGAGCAGTTCTTC; CDR3aa: CASSYRLAGERYEQFF
abundance: .; v_gene: TRBV7-9; d_gene: TRBD1; j_gene: TRBJ2-3; CDR3nt: TGTGCCAGCAGCTACGGGACAGGCGGTTCTGCAGATACGCAGTATTTT; CDR3aa: CASSYGTGGSADTQYF
abundance: .; v_gene: TRBV29-1; d_gene: TRBD1; j_gene: TRBJ2-7; CDR3nt: TGCAGCGGCCTACAGGGGGACGAGCAGTACTTC; CDR3aa: CSGLQGDEQYF
abundance: .; v_gene: TRBV4-3; d_gene: TRBD2; j_gene: TRBJ2-2; CDR3nt: TGCGCCAGCAGCCAAGAGGGAGCCGAGACTAGCGGGAGATTAATCACCGGGGAGCTGTTTTTT; CDR3aa: CASSQEGAETSGRLITGELFF
abundance: .; v_gene: TRBV7-8; d_gene: .; j_gene: TRBJ2-7; CDR3nt: TGTGCCAGCAGCATGTTCAGGGGAAGCTCCTACGAGCAGTACTTC; CDR3aa: CASSMFRGSSYEQYF
abundance: .; v_gene: TRBV28; d_gene: .; j_gene: TRBJ2-2; CDR3nt: TGTGCCAGCTCTCCCGAGCCGGGCACCGCGAACACCGGGGAGCTGTTTTTT; CDR3aa: CASSPEPGTANTGELFF
abundance: .; v_gene: TRBV11-2; d_gene: TRBD1; j_gene: TRBJ1-1; CDR3nt: TGTGCCAGCAGAGCAGGGGGCTTCACTGAAGCTTTCTTT; CDR3aa: CASRAGGFTEAFF
abundance: .; v_gene: TRBV28; d_gene: .; j_gene: TRBJ2-5; CDR3nt: TGTGCCAGCAGTGCCAGGGAAACGTTGGGGGAGACCCAGTACTTC; CDR3aa: CASSARETLGETQYF
abundance: .; v_gene: TRBV11-3; d_gene: .; j_gene: TRBJ2-7; CDR3nt: TGTGCCAGCAGCTCCTCTGGGGCCTACGAGCAGTACTTC; CDR3aa: CASSSSGAYEQYF
abundance: .; v_gene: TRBV18; d_gene: TRBD1; j_gene: TRBJ2-2; CDR3nt: TGTGCCAGTTCCGCTACCGGGACAGGTACACCCCGAGGGACCGGGGAGCTGTTTTTT; CDR3aa: CASSATGTGTPRGTGELFF
abundance: .; v_gene: TRBV27; d_gene: .; j_gene: TRBJ1-5; CDR3nt: TGTGCCAGCAGGGGTGCACGGCAGCCCCAGCATTTT; CDR3aa: CASRGARQPQHF
abundance: .; v_gene: TRBV7-8; d_gene: .; j_gene: TRBJ2-3; CDR3nt: TGTGCCAGCAGCCTCGGGAGTACAGATACGCAGTATTTT; CDR3aa: CASSLGSTDTQYF
abundance: .; v_gene: TRBV5-1; d_gene: .; j_gene: TRBJ2-5; CDR3nt: TGCGCCAGCAGCTCCATGGGGGGCCAAGAGACCCAGTACTTC; CDR3aa: CASSSMGGQETQYF
abundance: .; v_gene: TRBV4-2; d_gene: .; j_gene: TRBJ2-2; CDR3nt: TGTGCCAGCAGCTTAGGGGTTAACACCGGGGAGCTGTTTTTT; CDR3aa: CASSLGVNTGELFF
abundance: .; v_gene: TRBV2; d_gene: .; j_gene: TRBJ2-7; CDR3nt: TGTGCCAGCAGTGACCCGGGGTATAGGTCCTACGAGCAGTACTTC; CDR3aa: CASSDPGYRSYEQYF
abundance: .; v_gene: TRBV27; d_gene: TRBD2; j_gene: TRBJ2-1; CDR3nt: TGTGCCAGCAGTTCGGGACTAGTAGAGGATGAGCAGTTCTTC; CDR3aa: CASSSGLVEDEQFF
abundance: .; v_gene: TRBV11-2; d_gene: TRBD1; j_gene: TRBJ2-3; CDR3nt: TGTGCCAGCAGCATGGGACAGGACACAGATACGCAGTATTTT; CDR3aa: CASSMGQDTDTQYF
abundance: .; v_gene: TRBV20-1; d_gene: .; j_gene: TRBJ2-5; CDR3nt: TGCAGTGCTAGAGGTCAAGAGACCCAGTACTTC; CDR3aa: CSARGQETQYF
abundance: .; v_gene: TRBV10-2; d_gene: TRBD2; j_gene: TRBJ2-7; CDR3nt: TGCGCCAGCAGTGATGGACTAGCCTACGAGCAGTACTTC; CDR3aa: CASSDGLAYEQYF
abundance: .; v_gene: TRBV5-1; d_gene: .; j_gene: TRBJ2-7; CDR3nt: TGCGCCAGCAGCTTGTTAGGCGGGACCTACGAGCAGTACTTC; CDR3aa: CASSLLGGTYEQYF
abundance: once; v_gene: TRBV27; d_gene: TRBD1; j_gene: TRBJ2-4; CDR3nt: TGTGCCAGCAGTTTATCACCCGGGACAGAGACTTACTTC; CDR3aa: CASSLSPGTETYF
abundance: .; v_gene: TRBV15; d_gene: .; j_gene: TRBJ2-1; CDR3nt: TGTGCCACCAGCAGGGAACAGGAGAGATACAATGAGCAGTTCTTC; CDR3aa: CATSREQERYNEQFF
abundance: .; v_gene: TRBV27; d_gene: TRBD1; j_gene: TRBJ2-7; CDR3nt: TGTGCCAGCAGTCACAACAGGGGTACCCTCGTCGAGCAGTACTTC; CDR3aa: CASSHNRGTLVEQYF
abundance: .; v_gene: TRBV27; d_gene: .; j_gene: TRBJ2-7; CDR3nt: TGTGCCAGCAGTTATCGACCCGGATACGAGCAGTACTTC; CDR3aa: CASSYRPGYEQYF